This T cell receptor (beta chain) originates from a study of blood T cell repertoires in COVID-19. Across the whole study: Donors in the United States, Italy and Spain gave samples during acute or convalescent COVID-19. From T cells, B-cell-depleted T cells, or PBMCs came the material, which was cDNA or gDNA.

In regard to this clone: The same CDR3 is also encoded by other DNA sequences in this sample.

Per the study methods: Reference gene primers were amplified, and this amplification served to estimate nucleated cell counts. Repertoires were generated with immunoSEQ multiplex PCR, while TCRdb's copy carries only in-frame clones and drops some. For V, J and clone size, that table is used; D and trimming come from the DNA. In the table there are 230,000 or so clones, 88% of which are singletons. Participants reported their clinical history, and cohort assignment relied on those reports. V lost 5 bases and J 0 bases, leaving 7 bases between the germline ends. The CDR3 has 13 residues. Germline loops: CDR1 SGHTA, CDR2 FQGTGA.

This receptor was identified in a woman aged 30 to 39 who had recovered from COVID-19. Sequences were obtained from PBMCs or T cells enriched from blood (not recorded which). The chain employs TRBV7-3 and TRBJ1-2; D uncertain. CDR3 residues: CASSPGSNYGYTF. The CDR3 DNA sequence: TGTGCCAGCAGCCCAGGATCTAACTATGGCTACACCTTC.